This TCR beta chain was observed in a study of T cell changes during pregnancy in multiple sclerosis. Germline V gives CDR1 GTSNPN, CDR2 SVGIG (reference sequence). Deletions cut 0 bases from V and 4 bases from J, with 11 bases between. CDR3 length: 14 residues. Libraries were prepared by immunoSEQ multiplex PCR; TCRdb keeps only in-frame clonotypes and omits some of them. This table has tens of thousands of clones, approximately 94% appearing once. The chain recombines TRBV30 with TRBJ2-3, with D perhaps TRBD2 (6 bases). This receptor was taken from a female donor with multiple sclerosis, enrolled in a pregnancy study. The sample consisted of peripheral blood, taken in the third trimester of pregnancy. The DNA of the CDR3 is TGTGCCTGGAGTGTACTCGGGAGCGCAGATACGCAGTATTTT. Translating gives CAWSVLGSADTQYF.